A selection of T cell receptor beta chains follows, all from one sample in a study of PD-L1 blockade in urothelial cancer. Measured with immunoSEQ multiplex PCR; TCRdb has only the in-frame clones, and not every one. The sample lists 100,000 to 150,000 clones, about 82% occurring once. This material consisted of PBMCs, taken around atezolizumab (anti-PD-L1) treatment. All receptors derive from a man aged 45-65 years with urothelial cancer. Each CDR3 is given with its conserved first and last residue. Fields, in order: clone size, J gene, V gene, D gene, CDR3 DNA, CDR3 protein. A D gene is named only where the DNA matches it firmly. The size of a clone is reported for some rows only, either as once, few or many, or as a class for expanded clones.

clone size: .; J gene: TRBJ2-5; V gene: TRBV6-1; D gene: TRBD2; CDR3 DNA: TGTGCCAGCAGTGAAAGCCCAGCGGGAGTGGAGACCCAGTACTTC; CDR3 protein: CASSESPAGVETQYF
clone size: .; J gene: TRBJ2-7; V gene: TRBV7-5; D gene: .; CDR3 DNA: TGTGCCAGAAGCTTAGGACTAGCGGGAGGATTGTACGAGCAGTACTTC; CDR3 protein: CARSLGLAGGLYEQYF
clone size: .; J gene: TRBJ1-1; V gene: TRBV7-2; D gene: TRBD1; CDR3 DNA: TGTGCCAGCACCCTAGGACAGGGACTCACTGAAGCTTTCTTT; CDR3 protein: CASTLGQGLTEAFF
clone size: .; J gene: TRBJ2-6; V gene: TRBV15; D gene: .; CDR3 DNA: TGTGCCACCAGCACCTTCCACGATACTACCGCATCTGGGGCCAACGTCCTGACTTTC; CDR3 protein: CATSTFHDTTASGANVLTF
clone size: .; J gene: TRBJ1-5; V gene: TRBV7-2; D gene: TRBD1; CDR3 DNA: TGTGCCAGCAGCCCACAGGGGCGGCATAGCAATCAGCCCCAGCATTTT; CDR3 protein: CASSPQGRHSNQPQHF
clone size: .; J gene: TRBJ2-2; V gene: TRBV7-2; D gene: .; CDR3 DNA: TGTGCCAGCAGCTTCGACAGGAACACCGGGGAGCTGTTTTTT; CDR3 protein: CASSFDRNTGELFF
clone size: .; J gene: TRBJ2-7; V gene: TRBV2; D gene: .; CDR3 DNA: TGTGCCAGCAGTGAAGGGACAGCTTCCTACGAGCAGTACTTC; CDR3 protein: CASSEGTASYEQYF
clone size: once; J gene: TRBJ2-2; V gene: TRBV5-6; D gene: .; CDR3 DNA: TGTGCCAGCAGCGGGAGAGGCACCGGGGAGCTGTTTTTT; CDR3 protein: CASSGRGTGELFF
clone size: .; J gene: TRBJ2-2; V gene: TRBV7-2; D gene: TRBD2; CDR3 DNA: TGTGCCAGCAGCCGCAGAGGGACTAGCGGGGACACCGGGGAGCTGTTTTTT; CDR3 protein: CASSRRGTSGDTGELFF
clone size: .; J gene: TRBJ2-7; V gene: TRBV6-5; D gene: .; CDR3 DNA: TGTGCCAGCAGTCCACCGGGTACCTACGAGCAGTACTTC; CDR3 protein: CASSPPGTYEQYF
clone size: many; J gene: TRBJ1-5; V gene: TRBV28; D gene: .; CDR3 DNA: TGTGCCAGCAGGCGCGGGGGGGGACGAAATCAGCCCCAGCATTTT; CDR3 protein: CASRRGGGRNQPQHF
clone size: once; J gene: TRBJ2-1; V gene: TRBV7-9; D gene: .; CDR3 DNA: TGTGCCAGCAGCTTAGTCCGTCCGGGAGTCAATGAGCAGTTCTTC; CDR3 protein: CASSLVRPGVNEQFF
clone size: .; J gene: TRBJ2-7; V gene: TRBV27; D gene: TRBD1; CDR3 DNA: TGTGCCAGCAGTTCCTCCGGGACAGGGGGCCGATTCTCCTACGAGCAGTACTTC; CDR3 protein: CASSSSGTGGRFSYEQYF
clone size: few; J gene: TRBJ1-1; V gene: TRBV30; D gene: TRBD1; CDR3 DNA: TGTGCCTGGAGGACAGGGAGTGTAGCTTTCTTT; CDR3 protein: CAWRTGSVAFF
clone size: .; J gene: TRBJ2-7; V gene: TRBV4-2; D gene: TRBD2; CDR3 DNA: TGTGCCAGCAGCCTGGGACTAGCGGGAGGGAGCTCCTACGAGCAGTACTTC; CDR3 protein: CASSLGLAGGSSYEQYF
clone size: .; J gene: TRBJ1-1; V gene: TRBV5-5; D gene: TRBD1; CDR3 DNA: TGTGCCAGCAGCTGGGGGGACAGCGGCGAAGCTTTCTTT; CDR3 protein: CASSWGDSGEAFF
clone size: .; J gene: TRBJ2-7; V gene: TRBV9; D gene: TRBD2; CDR3 DNA: TGTGCCAGCAGCGTAGGGTCCAGCGGGAGCGGAAGCTCCTACGAGCAGTACTTC; CDR3 protein: CASSVGSSGSGSSYEQYF
clone size: .; J gene: TRBJ2-1; V gene: TRBV30; D gene: TRBD1; CDR3 DNA: TGTGCCTGGAAAGGCCAGGGGGAGCACAATGAGCAGTTCTTC; CDR3 protein: CAWKGQGEHNEQFF
clone size: .; J gene: TRBJ2-7; V gene: TRBV5-1; D gene: .; CDR3 DNA: TGCGCCAGCAGCCAAGACAGGTTGAGCTCCTACGAGCAGTACTTC; CDR3 protein: CASSQDRLSSYEQYF
clone size: .; J gene: TRBJ1-1; V gene: TRBV27; D gene: .; CDR3 DNA: TGTGCCAGCAGTTTTGGGGCAATGAACACTGAAGCTTTCTTT; CDR3 protein: CASSFGAMNTEAFF
clone size: .; J gene: TRBJ1-1; V gene: TRBV15; D gene: .; CDR3 DNA: TGTGCCACCAGCAGAGGGACACCTTTTGAAGCTTTCTTT; CDR3 protein: CATSRGTPFEAFF
clone size: once; J gene: TRBJ2-7; V gene: TRBV19; D gene: .; CDR3 DNA: TGTGCCAGTAGTATAGGCGGCTTGTACGAGCAGTACTTC; CDR3 protein: CASSIGGLYEQYF
clone size: .; J gene: TRBJ2-2; V gene: TRBV7-9; D gene: TRBD2; CDR3 DNA: TGTGCCAGCAGCTTGACTAGCGGGAAGAACACCGGGGAGCTGTTTTTT; CDR3 protein: CASSLTSGKNTGELFF
clone size: .; J gene: TRBJ1-3; V gene: TRBV28; D gene: TRBD1; CDR3 DNA: TGTGCCAGCAGTCCGCGACAGGGTTTACCTGGAAACACCATATATTTT; CDR3 protein: CASSPRQGLPGNTIYF